A single T cell receptor beta chain is shown here with its context. The length of the CDR3 is 16 residues. Losses at the gene ends were 3 bases for V and 7 bases for J; bases not matched to a gene: 11. Germline V CDR1 and CDR2: SNHLY, FYNNEI. This table comes from immunoSEQ multiplex PCR, and its TCRdb copy is limited to in-frame clones, with some not included. Of around 70,000 clones detected, 90% to 95% appear once; the ten largest clones hold over 0.35%. These data are taken from a study of technical replicates of blood from several donors. The V and J genes are TRBV2 and TRBJ2-2; 7 bases fit TRBD2. The TCR sequence derives from a human donor in good health. The sample taken for sequencing was T cells isolated from PBMCs. CDR3 sequence: CASSERTGTIRGELFF. DNA of the CDR3: TGTGCCAGCAGTGAGAGGACCGGGACTATACGCGGGGAGCTGTTTTTT.